This TCR beta chain was identified in a study of CD8 T cells in Susac syndrome. Trimming removed 5 bases at V and 0 bases at J, with 16 bases between. This CDR3 has 17 amino acids. Germline lookup yields CDR1 SEHNR and CDR2 FQNEAQ (reference sequence). The authors reverse transcribed 0.5 to 1 ug RNA with random hexamers. One entry per CDR3 protein results from TCRdb running MiXCR on the immunoSEQ multiplex PCR reads. Among more than 200,000 distinct CDR3 sequences listed, around 93% were seen once. Sequencing of TCR beta was undertaken in CD8+ and CD4+ T cells derived from blood. Patients with Susac syndrome showed fulfilment of recently defined diagnostic criteria for definite or probable disease.

The sequenced material came from CD4+ T cells from PBMCs. This sequence joins TRBV7-9 and TRBJ1-4, with D possibly TRBD1 on 6 matching bases. This TCR came from a human donor with Susac syndrome. CDR3 DNA sequence: TGTGCCAGCAGCCCCAAGGGGGGGGAGGCAACTAATGAAAAACTGTTTTTT. Protein: CASSPKGGEATNEKLFF.